This T cell receptor beta chain comes out of a study of cytomegalovirus exposure and HLA in healthy donors. Study-level background: Earlier, about 180 million T cells were analyzed, and more than 100 million unique TCR beta sequences were found among them.

Study outcomes and limitations: Presence/absence analyses treated sequencing depth as roughly uniform across donors. Some TCR beta chains (roughly 160 of them) were listed as cytomegalovirus-associated.

The study ran its PCR with 60 Vbeta and 13 Jbeta primers. Assay: immunoSEQ multiplex PCR; the TCRdb copy retains only in-frame clones and omits some. The sample carries around 150,000 clones, under 90% recorded once. Germline lookup yields CDR1 MDHEN and CDR2 SYDVKM. V trimming: 9 bases; J trimming: 1 base; junction bases outside the gene matches: 4. This CDR3 is built from 13 residues. Of note for this clone: The antigen is not known.

This TCR derives from a man between 18 and 35 years old in good health and CMV-seronegative. The sequenced sample consisted of PBMCs. The chain employs TRBV28 and TRBJ2-5; 8 bases agree with TRBD2. The CDR3 is CASLAGFQETQYF. DNA of the CDR3: TGTGCCAGTTTAGCGGGATTCCAAGAGACCCAGTACTTC.